This is a list of T cell receptor beta chains from one sample in a study of blood T cells in healthy people across ages. Each CDR3 protein is one row after TCRdb ran MiXCR on the 5' RACE reads. The table has hundreds of thousands of distinct CDR3 sequences, around 45% seen once. The sequenced sample was blood. These receptors all come from a man aged 60-69 years in good health. The CDR3 runs from the conserved cysteine through the conserved F or W. A D gene is named only where the DNA matches it firmly. A row's size may be missing; if present it is once, few, many or a size class.

CDR3 protein,CDR3 DNA,V gene,D gene,J gene,clone size
CASSVSGDEQYF,TGTGCCAGCAGCGTATCAGGGGACGAGCAGTACTTC,TRBV7-9,NA,TRBJ2-7,NA
CASSASGGSYNEQFF,TGTGCCAGCAGCGCTAGCGGGGGCTCCTACAATGAGCAGTTCTTC,TRBV7-2,TRBD2,TRBJ2-1,few
CASSREEAGYGYTF,TGTGCCAGCAGCCGCGAGGAGGCGGGGTATGGCTACACCTTC,TRBV6-2/TRBV6-3,NA,TRBJ1-2,NA
CATSREGTGIYGYTF,TGTGCCACCAGTCGAGAAGGGACAGGGATATATGGCTACACCTTC,TRBV15,TRBD1,TRBJ1-2,NA
CASSPQVTSGGRYTYNEQFF,TGTGCCAGCAGTCCCCAGGTGACTAGCGGGGGGCGATACACTTACAATGAGCAGTTCTTC,TRBV25-1,TRBD2,TRBJ2-1,once
CASSLSGPGGEQFF,TGCGCCAGCAGCCTGAGTGGGCCAGGGGGTGAGCAGTTCTTC,TRBV5-1,TRBD1,TRBJ2-1,NA
CASSEGDAEAFF,TGTGCCAGCAGTGAAGGGGACGCTGAAGCTTTCTTT,TRBV2,NA,TRBJ1-1,NA
CASKDSMNTEAFF,TGCGCCAGCAAGGACAGCATGAACACTGAAGCTTTCTTT,TRBV4-3,NA,TRBJ1-1,few
CASSLRLAGGLDIQYF,TGTGCCAGCAGCTTAAGGCTTGCAGGGGGCTTGGACATTCAGTACTTC,TRBV7-8,TRBD1,TRBJ2-4,few
CSAHGGGAHNEQFF,TGCAGCGCCCATGGCGGGGGGGCCCACAATGAGCAGTTCTTC,TRBV29-1,TRBD2,TRBJ2-1,few
CASSFYESYEQYF,TGTGCCAGCAGTTTTTACGAGTCCTACGAGCAGTACTTC,TRBV27,NA,TRBJ2-7,NA
CATRGSTGELFF,TGTGCCACCCGGGGGAGTACCGGGGAGCTGTTTTTT,TRBV12-3/TRBV12-4,NA,TRBJ2-2,NA
CASTEDSPPDTQYF,TGTGCCAGCACCGAGGACAGTCCGCCAGATACGCAGTATTTT,TRBV28,NA,TRBJ2-3,NA
CASSLGVYTDTQYF,TGTGCCAGCAGTTTAGGCGTTTACACAGATACGCAGTATTTT,TRBV12-3/TRBV12-4,NA,TRBJ2-3,few
CASSVGIFEGADPNKYQETQYF,TGTGCCAGCAGCGTAGGGATTTTTGAGGGGGCAGACCCGAATAAGTACCAAGAGACCCAGTACTTC,TRBV9,TRBD1,TRBJ2-5,NA
CASSAGPAYEQYF,TGCGCCAGCAGCGCGGGACCAGCCTACGAGCAGTACTTC,TRBV5-1,NA,TRBJ2-7,NA
CASSSWTSGGLYEQYF,TGTGCCAGCAGCTCTTGGACTAGCGGGGGTCTCTACGAGCAGTACTTC,TRBV7-9,TRBD2,TRBJ2-7,NA
CASSRQVTGDGYTF,TGTGCCAGCAGTCGACAGGTGACAGGGGATGGCTACACCTTC,TRBV6-5,TRBD1,TRBJ1-2,few
CASSRGGGLAGGPSDTQYF,TGCGCCAGCAGCCGGGGCGGAGGACTAGCGGGGGGGCCGTCAGATACGCAGTATTTT,TRBV5-1,TRBD2,TRBJ2-3,NA
CASSQDGRGREETQYF,TGCGCCAGCAGCCAAGACGGGCGGGGGAGGGAAGAGACCCAGTACTTC,TRBV4-3,TRBD2,TRBJ2-5,NA
CASSGQVNEQFF,TGTGCCAGCAGCGGACAGGTAAATGAGCAGTTCTTC,TRBV7-8,TRBD1,TRBJ2-1,NA
CATSEGQSYGYTF,TGTGCCACCAGTGAGGGACAGAGCTATGGCTACACCTTC,TRBV24-1,TRBD1,TRBJ1-2,few
CASSYSILGHLYNEQFF,TGTGCCAGCAGTTACTCGATCCTGGGACACCTCTACAATGAGCAGTTCTTC,TRBV6-2/TRBV6-3,NA,TRBJ2-1,many
CSATVQGPDTQYF,TGCAGTGCTACTGTACAGGGCCCAGATACGCAGTATTTT,TRBV20-1,NA,TRBJ2-3,NA
CASSPRRTTYYEQYF,TGTGCCAGCAGCCCCCGGAGGACCACTTACTACGAGCAGTACTTC,TRBV6-2/TRBV6-3,NA,TRBJ2-7,NA
CASSHSVGPSGANVLTF,TGTGCCAGCAGCCATTCCGTAGGACCTTCTGGGGCCAACGTCCTGACTTTC,TRBV3-1,NA,TRBJ2-6,NA
CSATTGPSLYEQYF,TGCAGTGCTACTACCGGGCCCAGTCTCTACGAGCAGTACTTC,TRBV20-1,NA,TRBJ2-7,NA